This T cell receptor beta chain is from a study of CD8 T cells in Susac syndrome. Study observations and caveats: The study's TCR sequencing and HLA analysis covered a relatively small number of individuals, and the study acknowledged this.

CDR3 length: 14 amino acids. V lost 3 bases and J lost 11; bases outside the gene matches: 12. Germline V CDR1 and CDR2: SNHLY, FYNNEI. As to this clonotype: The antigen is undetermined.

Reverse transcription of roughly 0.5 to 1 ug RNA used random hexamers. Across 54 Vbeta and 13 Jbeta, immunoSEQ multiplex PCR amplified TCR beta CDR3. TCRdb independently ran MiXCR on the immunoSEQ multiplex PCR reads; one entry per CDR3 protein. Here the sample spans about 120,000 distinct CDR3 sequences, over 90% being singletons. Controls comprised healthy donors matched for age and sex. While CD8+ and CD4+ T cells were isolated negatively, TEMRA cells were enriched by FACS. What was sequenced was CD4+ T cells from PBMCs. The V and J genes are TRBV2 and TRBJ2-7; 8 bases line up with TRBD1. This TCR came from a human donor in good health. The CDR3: CASSDNPGQGLEYF. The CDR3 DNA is TGTGCCAGCAGTGATAACCCAGGACAGGGATTAGAGTACTTC.